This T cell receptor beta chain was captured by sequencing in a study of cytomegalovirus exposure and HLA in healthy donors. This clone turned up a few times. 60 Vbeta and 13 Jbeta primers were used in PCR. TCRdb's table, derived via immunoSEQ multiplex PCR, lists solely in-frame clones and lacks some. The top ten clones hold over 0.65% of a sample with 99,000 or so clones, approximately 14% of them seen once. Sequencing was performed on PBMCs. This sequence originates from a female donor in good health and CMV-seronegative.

The CDR3 region has the DNA TGTGCCAGCAGTCCGCGGACAGGGCGAACGGGGGAGCTGTTTTTT. Encoded protein: CASSPRTGRTGELFF. The chain uses TRBV6-1 and TRBJ2-2; TRBD1 matches at 8 bases. V gave up 5 bases and J gave up 8 bases; unmatched junction bases: 10. The V gene's germline CDR1 is MNHNS and CDR2 SASEGT. The CDR3 contains 15 residues.